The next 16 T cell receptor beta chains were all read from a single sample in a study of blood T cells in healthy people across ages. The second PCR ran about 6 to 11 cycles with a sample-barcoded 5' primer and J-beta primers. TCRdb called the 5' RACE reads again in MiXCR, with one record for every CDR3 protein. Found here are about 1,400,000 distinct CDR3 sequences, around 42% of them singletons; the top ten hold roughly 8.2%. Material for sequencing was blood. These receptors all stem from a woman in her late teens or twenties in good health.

The CDR3 region has the DNA TGTGCCAGCAGTGACAGTAGGTCAGCGGGGGGCCCAGATACGCAGTATTTT. Translation gives CASSDSRSAGGPDTQYF. This chain links TRBV6-1 with TRBJ2-3, with 9 bases aligning to TRBD2. The CDR3 runs 17 residues. Germline loops: CDR1 MNHNS, CDR2 SASEGT. V dropped 3 bases and J dropped 4; count of bases not matched to a gene: 11.

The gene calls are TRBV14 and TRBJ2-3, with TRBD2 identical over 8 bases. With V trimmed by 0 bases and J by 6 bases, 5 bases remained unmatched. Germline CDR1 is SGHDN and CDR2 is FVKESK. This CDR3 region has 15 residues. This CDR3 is CASSQEGREGDTQYF. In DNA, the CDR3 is TGTGCCAGCAGCCAAGAAGGCCGGGAGGGGGATACGCAGTATTTT.

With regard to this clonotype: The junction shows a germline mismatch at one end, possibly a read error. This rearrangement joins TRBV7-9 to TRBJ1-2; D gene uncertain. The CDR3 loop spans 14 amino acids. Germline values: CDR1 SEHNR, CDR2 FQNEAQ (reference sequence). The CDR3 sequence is CASSRESPYYGYTF. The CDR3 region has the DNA TGTGCCAGCAGCCGAGAGTCTCCATACTACGGCTACACCTTC. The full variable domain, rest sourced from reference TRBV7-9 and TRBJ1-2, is DTGVSQNPRHKITKRGQNVTFRCDPISEHNRLYWYRQTLGQGPEFLTYFQNEAQLEKSRLLSDRFSAERPKGSFSTLEIQRTEQGDSAMYLCASSRESPYYGYTFGSGTRLTVV.

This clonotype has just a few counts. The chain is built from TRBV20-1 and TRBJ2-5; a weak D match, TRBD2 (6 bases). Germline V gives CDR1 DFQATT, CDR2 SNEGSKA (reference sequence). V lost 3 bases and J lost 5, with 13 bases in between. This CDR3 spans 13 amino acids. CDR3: CSASIIGGETQYF. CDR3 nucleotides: TGCAGTGCTAGCATCATTGGGGGGGAGACCCAGTACTTC.

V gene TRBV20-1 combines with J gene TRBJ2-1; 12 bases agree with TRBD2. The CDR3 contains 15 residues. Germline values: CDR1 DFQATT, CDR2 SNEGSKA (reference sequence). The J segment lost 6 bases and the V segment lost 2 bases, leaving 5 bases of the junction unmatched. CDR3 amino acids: CSARTLAGGSNEQFF. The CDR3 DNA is TGCAGTGCTAGAACACTAGCGGGAGGCTCCAATGAGCAGTTCTTC.

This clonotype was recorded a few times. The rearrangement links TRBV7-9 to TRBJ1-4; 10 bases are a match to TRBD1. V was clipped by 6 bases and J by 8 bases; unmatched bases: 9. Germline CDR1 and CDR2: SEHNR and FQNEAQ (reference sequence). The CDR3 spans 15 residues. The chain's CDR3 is CASRIEGQGNEKLFF. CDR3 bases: TGTGCCAGCAGAATAGAGGGACAGGGGAACGAAAAACTGTTTTTT. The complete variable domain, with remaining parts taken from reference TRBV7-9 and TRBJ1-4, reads DTGVSQNPRHKITKRGQNVTFRCDPISEHNRLYWYRQTLGQGPEFLTYFQNEAQLEKSRLLSDRFSAERPKGSFSTLEIQRTEQGDSAMYLCASRIEGQGNEKLFFGSGTQLSVL.

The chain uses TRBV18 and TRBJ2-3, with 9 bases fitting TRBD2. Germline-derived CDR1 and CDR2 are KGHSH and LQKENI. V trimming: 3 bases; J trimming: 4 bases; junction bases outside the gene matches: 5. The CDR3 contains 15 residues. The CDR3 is CASSPLAGIADTQYF. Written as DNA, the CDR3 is TGTGCCAGCTCACCTCTAGCGGGAATAGCAGATACGCAGTATTTT. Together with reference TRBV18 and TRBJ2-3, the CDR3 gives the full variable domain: NAGVMQNPRHLVRRRGQEARLRCSPMKGHSHVYWYRQLPEEGLKFMVYLQKENIIDESGMPKERFSAEFPKEGPSILRIQQVVRGDSAAYFCASSPLAGIADTQYFGPGTRLTVL.

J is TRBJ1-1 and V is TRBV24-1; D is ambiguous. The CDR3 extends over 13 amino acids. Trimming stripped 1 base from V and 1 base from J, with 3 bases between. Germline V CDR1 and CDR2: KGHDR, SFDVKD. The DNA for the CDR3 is TGTGCCACCAGTGATTTAGGGAACACTGAAGCTTTCTTT. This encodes CATSDLGNTEAFF.

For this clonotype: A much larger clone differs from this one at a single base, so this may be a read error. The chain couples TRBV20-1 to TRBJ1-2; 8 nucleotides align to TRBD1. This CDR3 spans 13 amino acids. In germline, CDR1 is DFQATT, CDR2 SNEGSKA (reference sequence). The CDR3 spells CGAHRGVNYGYTF. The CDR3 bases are TGCGGTGCCCACAGGGGGGTTAACTATGGCTACACCTTC.

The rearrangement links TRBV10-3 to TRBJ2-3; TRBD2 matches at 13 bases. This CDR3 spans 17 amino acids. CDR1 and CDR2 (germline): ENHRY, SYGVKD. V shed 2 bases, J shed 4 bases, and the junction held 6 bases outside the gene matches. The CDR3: CAISEETLAGGADTQYF. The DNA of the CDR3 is TGTGCCATCAGTGAGGAAACACTAGCGGGGGGGGCAGATACGCAGTATTTT.

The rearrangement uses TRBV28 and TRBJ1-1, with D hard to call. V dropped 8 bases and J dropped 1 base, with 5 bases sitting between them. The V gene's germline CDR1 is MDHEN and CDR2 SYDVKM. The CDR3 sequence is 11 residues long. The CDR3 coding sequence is TGTGCCAGCCTAAGGAACACTGAAGCTTTCTTT. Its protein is CASLRNTEAFF. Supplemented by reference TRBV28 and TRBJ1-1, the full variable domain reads DVKVTQSSRYLVKRTGEKVFLECVQDMDHENMFWYRQDPGLGLRLIYFSYDVKMKEKGDIPEGYSVSREKKERFSLILESASTNQTSMYLCASLRNTEAFFGQGTRLTVV.

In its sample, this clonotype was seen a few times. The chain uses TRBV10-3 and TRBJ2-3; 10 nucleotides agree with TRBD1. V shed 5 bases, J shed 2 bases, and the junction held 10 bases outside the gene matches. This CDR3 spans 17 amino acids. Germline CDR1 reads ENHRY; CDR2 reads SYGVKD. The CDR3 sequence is CAISPRTGGPDTDTQYF. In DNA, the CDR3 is TGTGCCATCAGTCCTCGGACAGGGGGTCCCGACACAGATACGCAGTATTTT.

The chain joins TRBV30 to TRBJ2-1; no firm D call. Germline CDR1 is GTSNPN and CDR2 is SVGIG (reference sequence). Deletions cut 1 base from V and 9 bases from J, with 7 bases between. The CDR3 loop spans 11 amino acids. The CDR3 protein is CAWSATAEQFF. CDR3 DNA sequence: TGTGCCTGGAGTGCCACCGCTGAGCAGTTCTTC.

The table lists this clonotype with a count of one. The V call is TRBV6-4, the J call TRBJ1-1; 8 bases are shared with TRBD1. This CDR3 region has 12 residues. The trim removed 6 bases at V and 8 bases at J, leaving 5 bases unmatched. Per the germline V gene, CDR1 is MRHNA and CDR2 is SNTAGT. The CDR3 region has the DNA TGTGCCAGCAGGACAGGGGCAGGGGAAGCTTTCTTT. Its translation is CASRTGAGEAFF.

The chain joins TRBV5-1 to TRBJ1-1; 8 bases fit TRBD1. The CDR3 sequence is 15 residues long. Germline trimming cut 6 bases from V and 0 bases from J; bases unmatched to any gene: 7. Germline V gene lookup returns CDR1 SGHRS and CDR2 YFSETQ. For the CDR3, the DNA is TGCGCCAGCACCCTTTGGACAGGGCTGAACACTGAAGCTTTCTTT. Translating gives CASTLWTGLNTEAFF.

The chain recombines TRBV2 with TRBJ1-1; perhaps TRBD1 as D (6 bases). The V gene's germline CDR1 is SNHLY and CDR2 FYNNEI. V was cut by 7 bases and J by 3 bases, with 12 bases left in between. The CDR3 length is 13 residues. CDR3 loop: CASNHRADTEAFF. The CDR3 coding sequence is TGTGCCAGCAACCACAGGGCGGACACTGAAGCTTTCTTT.